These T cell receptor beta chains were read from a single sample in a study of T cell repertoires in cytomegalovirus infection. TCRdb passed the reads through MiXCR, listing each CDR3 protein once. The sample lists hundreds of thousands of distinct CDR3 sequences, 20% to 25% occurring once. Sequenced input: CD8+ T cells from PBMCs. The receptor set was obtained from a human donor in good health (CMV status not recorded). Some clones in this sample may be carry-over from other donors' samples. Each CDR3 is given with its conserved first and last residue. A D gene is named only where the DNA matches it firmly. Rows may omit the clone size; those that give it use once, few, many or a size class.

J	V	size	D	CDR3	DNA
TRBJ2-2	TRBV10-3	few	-	CAISEEWGNTGELFF	TGTGCCATCAGTGAAGAGTGGGGGAACACCGGGGAGCTGTTTTTT
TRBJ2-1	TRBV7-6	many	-	CASSLVSANYNEQFF	TGTGCCAGCAGCTTAGTATCAGCGAACTACAATGAGCAGTTCTTC
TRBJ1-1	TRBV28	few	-	CASSFPGRETFF	TGTGCCAGCAGTTTCCCGGGTCGCGAGACTTTCTTT
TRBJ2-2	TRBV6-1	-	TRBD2	CASSEPWVAGIDTGELFF	TGTGCCAGCAGTGAACCTTGGGTAGCGGGGATAGACACCGGGGAGCTGTTTTTT
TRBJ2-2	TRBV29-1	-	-	CSVEDLEQNTGELFF	TGCAGCGTTGAAGATCTGGAGCAGAACACCGGGGAGCTGTTTTTT
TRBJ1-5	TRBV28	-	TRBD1	CASSLYRGESQPQHF	TGTGCCAGCAGTTTATACAGGGGCGAGAGTCAGCCCCAGCATTTT
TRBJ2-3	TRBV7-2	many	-	CASSYNSDTQYF	TGTGCCAGCAGCTACAATAGCGATACGCAGTATTTT
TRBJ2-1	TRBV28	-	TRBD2	CASSLAGAIYNEQFF	TGTGCCAGCAGTCTAGCGGGGGCCATTTACAATGAGCAGTTCTTC
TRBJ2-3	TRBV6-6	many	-	CASTSMGRRPSTDTQYF	TGTGCCAGCACCTCAATGGGACGTCGACCTAGCACAGATACGCAGTATTTT
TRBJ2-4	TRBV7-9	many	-	CASSQDGVKNIQYF	TGTGCCAGCAGCCAAGACGGGGTCAAAAACATTCAGTACTTC
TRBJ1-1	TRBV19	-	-	CASSWRANTEAFF	TGTGCCAGTAGTTGGAGGGCGAACACTGAAGCTTTCTTT
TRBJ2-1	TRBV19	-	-	CASTDTSGYNEQFF	TGTGCCAGTACGGACACTTCGGGCTACAATGAGCAGTTCTTC
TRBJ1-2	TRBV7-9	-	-	CASSLVSVSGGDYGYTF	TGTGCCAGCAGCTTAGTTTCTGTTTCCGGGGGCGACTATGGCTACACCTTC